This T cell receptor beta chain was profiled in a study of CD8+ T cells in alopecia areata. About the research overall: Affected scalp percentage determined the severity score of treated patients.

Treatment reported: oral pan-JAK inhibitor, 5-10 mg twice daily. Peripheral blood, together with lesional scalp punch biopsies, was collected from alopecia areata patients. Findings and caveats of the study: Affected lesional scalp, above all in alopecia totalis/universalis, was more clonal than normal scalp. Among patients, TCR sharing was less clear than in mice, a difference possibly due in part to HLA diversity in the patient population.

CDR1 and CDR2 (germline): MNHEY, SVGAGI. The CDR3 consists of 13 residues. Trimming removed 6 bases at V and 7 bases at J, with 13 bases between. RNA was extracted and reverse transcribed into cDNA as the sequencing template. TCRdb's table, derived via immunoSEQ multiplex PCR, lists solely in-frame clones and lacks some. The profile covers roughly 250,000 clones, with about 62% appearing a single time and about 0.89% taken by the ten largest. As regards this clone: Its antigen remains unidentified.

This clonotype originated in a human donor with alopecia areata. The specimen was CD4+ T cells sorted from blood, collected around week 53, from a patient treated with tofacitinib. This sequence joins TRBV6-5 and TRBJ1-5, with D maybe TRBD1 (5 bases). CDR3 coding DNA: TGTGCCAGCAGGGGACTACCGGGCCAGCCCCAGCATTTT. As protein: CASRGLPGQPQHF.